A selection of T cell receptor beta chains follows, all from one sample in a study of Graves' ophthalmopathy and Graves' hyperthyroidism. TCRdb analysed the multiplex PCR reads with MiXCR anew, one entry per CDR3 protein. The data contain fewer than 350,000 distinct CDR3 sequences, roughly 17% of them singletons. Sequencing used peripheral blood. These receptors all come from an adult man with Graves' ophthalmopathy. Each CDR3 is given with its conserved first and last residue. A D gene is named only where the DNA matches it firmly. Only some rows state a clone size, as once, few, many or a class for expanded clones.

many	.	TRBJ1-3	TRBV20-1	TGCAGTGCTGCCCCTGAATCCAGGGGCACCATATATTTT	CSAAPESRGTIYF
few	TRBD2	TRBJ2-7	TRBV7-8	TGTGCCAGCAGCTTAGCGCGTAGCGGGAGATACGAGCAGTACTTC	CASSLARSGRYEQYF
.	.	TRBJ2-7	TRBV27	TGTGCCAGCAGGGATCCGGGGGCGGTGAACGAGCAGTACTTC	CASRDPGAVNEQYF
.	.	TRBJ2-5	TRBV12-5	TGTGCTAGTGGTTTGCCGGCGGTGGAGGAGACCCAGTACTTC	CASGLPAVEETQYF
once	.	TRBJ1-1	TRBV6-1	TGTGCCAGCAGTAGGGACAAAATAATGAACACTGAAGCTTTCTTT	CASSRDKIMNTEAFF
many	.	TRBJ2-7	TRBV3-1	TGTGCCAGCAGCCAAGCGTCCTACGAGCAGTACTTC	CASSQASYEQYF
many	.	TRBJ1-2	TRBV18	TGTGCCAGCTCACCAAATGGCGACGGCTACACCTTC	CASSPNGDGYTF
many	TRBD1	TRBJ1-1	TRBV7-9	TGTGCCAGCAGCCGACGACAGGGGGCCACTGAAGCTTTCTTT	CASSRRQGATEAFF
many	.	TRBJ1-1	TRBV2	TGTGCCAGCATCTGGGACACTGAAGCTTTCTTT	CASIWDTEAFF
.	.	TRBJ1-1	TRBV6-5	TGTGCCAGCAGTTACATGGGGGAGAGTGAAGCTTTCTTT	CASSYMGESEAFF
many	.	TRBJ1-1	TRBV12-3/TRBV12-4	TGTGCCAGCAGCCCCTGGACGAGGAACACTGAAGCTTTCTTT	CASSPWTRNTEAFF
.	.	TRBJ1-2	TRBV29-1	TGCAGCGTGGTGGATCGGGACGGGCGACGAGGGTTATGGGGCTACAACTTC	CSVVDRDGRRGLWGYNF
many	TRBD1	TRBJ1-5	TRBV15	TGTGCCACCAGCAGAGATCAAGGGGGCGGGCAGCCCCAGCATTTT	CATSRDQGGGQPQHF
many	TRBD1	TRBJ2-7	TRBV4-3	TGCGCCAGCAGCCAGCTCCGGGACAGGGGAGAGCAGTACTTC	CASSQLRDRGEQYF
many	TRBD2	TRBJ2-5	TRBV20-1	TGCAGTGCTAAACTAGCGGGGACCAAGAACCAAGAGACCCAGTACTTC	CSAKLAGTKNQETQYF
many	.	TRBJ2-7	TRBV15	TGTGCCACCAGCAGAGCGGGAGAGCACGAGCAGTACTTC	CATSRAGEHEQYF
many	TRBD2	TRBJ2-5	TRBV9	TGTGCCAGCAGCGTAGGGACTAGCGTATTCCAAGAGACCCAGTACTTC	CASSVGTSVFQETQYF
many	.	TRBJ2-7	TRBV6-1	TGTGCCAGCAGACCCGGACGGGGGCTCGACGAGCAGTACTTC	CASRPGRGLDEQYF
.	.	TRBJ2-7	TRBV5-4	TGTGCCAGCCGCCAAGGGGTGACCTACGAGCAGTACTTC	CASRQGVTYEQYF
many	.	TRBJ2-5	TRBV7-2	TGTGCCAGCAGCTCCGCCGCCCACAGCCAAGAGACCCAGTACTTC	CASSSAAHSQETQYF
many	TRBD1	TRBJ2-7	TRBV20-1	TGCAGTGCTAGAGTCTCGGCCAGGGGGCTGAGCGAGCAGTACTTC	CSARVSARGLSEQYF
many	.	TRBJ1-1	TRBV20-1	TGCAGTGCTAGTAAGGACAACGCGCTGAACACTGAAGCTTTCTTT	CSASKDNALNTEAFF